Following are 28 T cell receptor beta chains from one sample sequenced in a study of cytomegalovirus exposure and HLA in healthy donors. Vbeta (60) and Jbeta (13) primers were used in the PCR. Measured with immunoSEQ multiplex PCR; TCRdb has only the in-frame clones, and not every one. This table has about 190,000 clones, 60% to 80% appearing once. Specimen: PBMCs. The origin of the receptors is a woman in her 30s in good health and CMV-seropositive.

CDR3 protein: CASSYGEDSYEQYF. In nucleotides, the CDR3 is TGTGCCAGCAGTTACGGGGAGGACTCCTACGAGCAGTACTTC. V gene TRBV6-5 combines with J gene TRBJ2-5; maybe TRBD2 (6 bases). The better agreement between TRBJ2-7 and the DNA end casts doubt on the J call. CDR1 and CDR2 (germline): MNHEY, SVGAGI. This CDR3 region has 14 residues.

The chain is built from TRBV7-2 and TRBJ2-3; 10 nucleotides align to TRBD1. With V trimmed by 5 bases and J by 4 bases, 9 bases remained unmatched. The germline gives CDR1 SGHTA, CDR2 FQGNSA. This CDR3 comprises 16 residues. CDR3 sequence (DNA): TGTGCCAGCAGCGCCTTGACAGGGGGCTTTTCAGATACGCAGTATTTT. It is translated as CASSALTGGFSDTQYF.

V gene TRBV18 combines with J gene TRBJ2-2, with a weak D call TRBD2 (6 bases). Trimming shortened V by 5 bases and J by 0 bases, and 10 bases separated the two germline ends. CDR3 length: 15 residues. Looked up from germline, CDR1 is KGHSH and CDR2 is LQKENI. The CDR3 DNA is TGTGCCAGCTCAAGCGGGTTAGCGAACACCGGGGAGCTGTTTTTT. Protein product: CASSSGLANTGELFF.

The gene calls are TRBV11-2 and TRBJ2-2; a possible D gene is TRBD2 (5 bases). The CDR3 covers 16 residues. V gave up 2 bases and J gave up 1 base, with 11 bases separating them. The germline CDR1 and CDR2 sequences are SGHAT and FQNNGV. CDR3 nucleotides: TGTGCCAGCAGCTTATTGTGGGAGAGGAACACCGGGGAGCTGTTTTTT. Translation: CASSLLWERNTGELFF.

This clone was counted a few times. Other DNA sequences in this specimen translate into the identical CDR3. J is TRBJ2-1 and V is TRBV29-1; D might be TRBD2 (5 bases). Germline assignment: CDR1 SQVTM and CDR2 ANQGSEA. V lost 0 bases and J lost 9, with 9 bases in between. The CDR3 spans 12 residues. Written as DNA, the CDR3 is TGCAGCGTTGAAGAGGGCCGGGGTGAGCAGTTCTTC. It specifies CSVEEGRGEQFF.

This clone has more than one count but fewer than ten. The chain couples TRBV19 to TRBJ2-7; possible D gene TRBD1, 6 bases. Looked up from germline, CDR1 is LNHDA and CDR2 is SQIVND (reference sequence). The CDR3 runs 14 residues. The V and J ends lost 3 bases and 2 bases respectively, with 11 bases between them. CDR3 sequence: CASSIVGATYEQYF. CDR3 coding DNA: TGTGCCAGTAGTATTGTGGGGGCGACCTACGAGCAGTACTTC.

The chain has TRBV29-1 and TRBJ2-1, with D possibly matching TRBD1 (6 bases). Germline V gives CDR1 SQVTM, CDR2 ANQGSEA. CDR3 size: 14 residues. The V end lost 6 bases, the J end lost 0 bases, and 12 bases lay between the germline ends. Here the CDR3 reads CSVAQGFSYNEQFF. The CDR3 coding sequence is TGCAGCGTCGCACAGGGCTTCTCCTACAATGAGCAGTTCTTC.

CDR3 in amino acids: CASSTVRLAGDPEQYF. The DNA of the CDR3 is TGTGCCAGTAGTACAGTGAGACTAGCGGGAGATCCCGAGCAGTACTTC. The rearrangement links TRBV19 to TRBJ2-7; 12 bases align to TRBD2. The V and J ends lost 4 bases and 6 bases, in that order; junction bases with no gene match: 10. CDR3 length: 16 amino acids. CDR1 and CDR2 from the germline V gene are LNHDA and SQIVND (reference sequence).

This clone was detected only once. This rearrangement joins TRBV5-1 to TRBJ2-2; 15 nucleotides line up with TRBD2. CDR1 is SGHRS, CDR2 YFSETQ, per germline. With 4 bases clipped from V and 4 bases from J, the junction kept 8 bases outside the gene matches. This CDR3 spans 18 amino acids. Written as DNA, the CDR3 is TGCGCCAGCAGCCTAGGACTAGCGGGAGGGCCGGGCACCGGGGAGCTGTTTTTT. Translation gives CASSLGLAGGPGTGELFF.

This sequence joins TRBV19 and TRBJ2-7, with 9 bases that match TRBD2. This CDR3 is built from 15 residues. Germline V gene sequence: CDR1 LNHDA, CDR2 SQIVND (reference sequence). With 5 bases clipped from V and 6 bases from J, the junction kept 11 bases outside the gene matches. Here the CDR3 DNA reads TGTGCCAGTAGTTATATAGCGGGAGAGAGTGTCGAGCAGTACTTC. This translates into CASSYIAGESVEQYF.

The J gene is TRBJ2-2, the V gene TRBV10-3, with D maybe TRBD2 (7 bases). The length of the CDR3 is 14 residues. Deletions cut 7 bases from V and 3 bases from J, with 12 bases between. CDR1 is ENHRY and CDR2 is SYGVKD in the germline V gene. The CDR3 here is CAIKGGPDTGELFF. As DNA, the CDR3 is TGTGCCATCAAGGGGGGGCCGGACACCGGGGAGCTGTTTTTT.

The chain couples TRBV2 to TRBJ1-1; D gene ambiguous. The CDR3 has 16 residues. Trimming shortened V by 4 bases and J by 2 bases, and 17 bases separated the two germline ends. Looked up from germline, CDR1 is SNHLY and CDR2 is FYNNEI. CDR3 sequence (DNA): TGTGCCAGCAGTGTAAGTGGAGGAGAAACCAACACTGAAGCTTTCTTT. Translated, it gives CASSVSGGETNTEAFF.

In this sample, this clone turned up a few times. J is TRBJ2-2 and V is TRBV5-1; 11 nucleotides match TRBD2. Germline trimming cut 1 base from V and 4 bases from J; bases unmatched to any gene: 15. CDR3 size: 20 residues. Germline CDR1 and CDR2: SGHRS and YFSETQ. The DNA of the CDR3 is TGCGCCAGCAGCTTGAGTAGCGGGAGGGCCGTGATGATGACCACCGGGGAGCTGTTTTTT. It is translated as CASSLSSGRAVMMTTGELFF.

This sequence joins TRBV27 and TRBJ2-7; D unresolved. The germline V and J ends were trimmed by 0 bases and 1 base, with 4 bases remaining between them. CDR1 and CDR2 from the germline V gene are MNHEY and SMNVEV (reference sequence). The CDR3 is made up of 13 amino acids. The CDR3: CASSLSESYEQYF. CDR3 coding DNA: TGTGCCAGCAGTTTATCGGAGTCCTACGAGCAGTACTTC.

This rearrangement joins TRBV4-1 to TRBJ1-2, with D perhaps matching TRBD1 (5 bases). V was clipped by 4 bases and J by 4 bases, with 25 bases between them. The CDR3 runs 18 residues. Germline CDR1 MGHRA, CDR2 YSYEKL. This CDR3 reads CASSRPQRRGYEPYGYTF. CDR3 in DNA: TGCGCCAGCAGCCGCCCTCAAAGACGGGGGTACGAACCCTATGGCTACACCTTC.

The V call is TRBV29-1, the J call TRBJ2-3, with 9 bases identical to TRBD1. Per germline, CDR1 SQVTM and CDR2 ANQGSEA. The ends lost 4 bases at V and 0 bases at J; junction bases unmatched: 2. CDR3 length: 14 amino acids. The CDR3 sequence: CSVGGTGSTDTQYF. CDR3 DNA: TGCAGCGTTGGCGGGACAGGGAGCACAGATACGCAGTATTTT.

The chain links TRBV19 to TRBJ1-5, with D possibly being TRBD1 (5 bases). This CDR3 region has 15 residues. Trimming took 5 bases from V and 2 from J, leaving 13 bases between them. Germline V lookup: CDR1 LNHDA, CDR2 SQIVND (reference sequence). The DNA of the CDR3 is TGTGCCAGTAGTGCCCTCGCGGGGGGCAATCAGCCCCAGCATTTT. Its protein is CASSALAGGNQPQHF.

V gene TRBV6-5 combines with J gene TRBJ2-1; possibly TRBD1 for D (6 bases). CDR1 and CDR2 from the germline V gene are MNHEY and SVGAGI. The CDR3 spans 15 residues. V was shortened by 6 bases and J by 0 bases, with 12 bases between the two germline ends. The CDR3 reads CASRADRSSYNEQFF. The CDR3 DNA sequence: TGTGCCAGCAGGGCAGACAGGAGCTCCTACAATGAGCAGTTCTTC.

The gene calls are TRBV2 and TRBJ1-4; possible D gene TRBD1, 5 bases. Germline CDR1 is SNHLY and CDR2 is FYNNEI. The CDR3 length is 15 residues. Trimming removed 6 bases at V and 0 bases at J, with 11 bases between. The CDR3: CASRGGTATNEKLFF. The CDR3 coding sequence is TGTGCCAGCAGGGGGGGAACTGCAACTAATGAAAAACTGTTTTTT.

CDR3 protein: CASGAGDGNEQYF. The CDR3 DNA follows: TGTGCCAGCGGGGCGGGGGACGGGAACGAGCAGTACTTC. J is TRBJ2-5 and V is TRBV6-5; 7 bases map to TRBD2. The end of the DNA aligns better with TRBJ2-7, so the J call may be wrong. CDR1 and CDR2 from the germline V gene are MNHEY and SVGAGI. This CDR3 has 13 residues.

The chain recombines TRBV13 with TRBJ2-2; no clear D gene. V was pared by 0 bases and J by 6 bases, with 11 bases between. Germline-derived CDR1 and CDR2 are PRHDT and FYEKMQ (reference sequence). The CDR3 length is 15 residues. The CDR3 loop is CASSLGLASSGELFF. The CDR3, as DNA: TGTGCCAGCAGCTTAGGCCTGGCCTCGTCCGGGGAGCTGTTTTTT.

The chain uses TRBV28 and TRBJ1-1; D gene unclear. Germline V gives CDR1 MDHEN, CDR2 SYDVKM. The CDR3 totals 11 residues. Trimming took 4 bases from V and 6 from J, leaving 6 bases between them. The CDR3 protein is CASSSVSEAFF. The CDR3 coding sequence is TGTGCCAGCAGTTCTGTTTCTGAAGCTTTCTTT.

The chain recombines TRBV7-9 with TRBJ2-5; 7 bases match TRBD1. V lost 1 base and J lost 4; bases outside the gene matches: 3. The CDR3 runs 14 residues. In germline, CDR1 is SEHNR, CDR2 FQNEAQ (reference sequence). The CDR3 nucleotides are TGTGCCAGCAGCTTAGGTTCAGGGGGAGAGACCCAGTACTTC. Amino acid sequence: CASSLGSGGETQYF.

V usage is TRBV7-2 and J usage is TRBJ2-7, with TRBD1 identical over 8 bases. Germline CDR1 SGHTA, CDR2 FQGNSA. The V gene end was trimmed by 1 base and the J gene end by 4 bases; junction bases not matched to a gene: 6. CDR3 length: 15 amino acids. The CDR3 spells CASSLGGQATYEQYF. CDR3 in DNA: TGTGCCAGCAGCTTAGGGGGACAGGCTACTTACGAGCAGTACTTC.

In this sample, this clone turned up once. V gene TRBV7-9 combines with J gene TRBJ2-5, with 11 bases that match TRBD1. This CDR3 comprises 14 residues. Trimming removed 5 bases from V and 10 bases from J; junction bases left unmatched: 9. CDR1 is SEHNR, CDR2 FQNEAQ, per germline (reference sequence). CDR3 amino acids: CASSPGTGGDVQYF. The CDR3 DNA reads as TGTGCCAGCAGCCCGGGGACAGGGGGGGATGTCCAGTACTTC.

Written as DNA, the CDR3 is TGTGCCAGCAGCGGGGGGACTAGCGGGGCTTTCGAGCAGTACTTC. Its protein product is CASSGGTSGAFEQYF. The chain links TRBV27 to TRBJ2-7; 13 bases agree with TRBD2. V was pared by 6 bases and J by 6 bases, with 8 bases of the junction left unmatched. This CDR3 is built from 15 residues. CDR1 is MNHEY, CDR2 SMNVEV, per germline (reference sequence).

J is TRBJ2-1 and V is TRBV29-1, with D possibly being TRBD2 (6 bases). The CDR3 is 16 residues long. Looked up from germline, CDR1 is SQVTM and CDR2 is ANQGSEA. The ends were cut back, 2 bases at V and 4 bases at J, with 18 bases in the middle. This chain's CDR3 is CSVEIGGAVGYNEQFF. In DNA form, the CDR3 reads TGCAGCGTTGAAATAGGCGGGGCCGTAGGGTACAATGAGCAGTTCTTC.

The chain recombines TRBV7-9 with TRBJ2-7; the D gene is possibly TRBD2 (6 bases). Germline CDR1 and CDR2: SEHNR and FQNEAQ (reference sequence). This CDR3 region has 15 residues. V lost 7 bases and J lost 5, with 21 bases in between. The CDR3 region has the DNA TGTGCCAGCATGCGGGGCCTCACAGCAATGGACGAGCAGTACTTC. It translates to CASMRGLTAMDEQYF.